One and the same sample provided the 26 T cell receptor beta chains below, sequenced in a study of spatial heterogeneity in lung cancer. A single record per CDR3 protein comes from TCRdb applying MiXCR to the 5' RACE reads. The data hold about 3,900 distinct CDR3 sequences, with 4.1% observed a single time. Time point reported: sample taken at primary tumor resection. No antigen has been identified for these receptors. Study-level points and caveats: Within tumors, counts of expanded alpha and beta TCRs tracked tumor mutation counts.

The specimen was lung tumor tissue, collected at surgery. Receptors originate from a male donor with early-stage non-small cell lung cancer.

This clonotype was found many times. The V call is TRBV7-9, the J call TRBJ2-5, with D perhaps matching TRBD1 (5 bases). V was cut by 3 bases and J by 4 bases, with 15 bases left in between. From germline, CDR1 is SEHNR and CDR2 FQNEAQ (reference sequence). This CDR3 contains 15 residues. CDR3 nucleotide sequence: TGTGCCAGCAGCTTGGGGCAGGGTGAACGAGAGACCCAGTACTTC. Translated, it gives CASSLGQGERETQYF.

By share, this clonotype ranks as medium-sized. This sequence joins TRBV20-1 and TRBJ2-7; 9 bases fit TRBD1. V dropped 5 bases and J dropped 0; count of bases not matched to a gene: 5. CDR3 length: 14 amino acids. Germline CDR1 reads DFQATT; CDR2 reads SNEGSKA (reference sequence). The CDR3: CSAPGQGFSYEQYF. The CDR3 DNA reads TGCAGTGCTCCGGGACAGGGCTTCTCCTACGAGCAGTACTTC.

Only a few counts were recorded for this clonotype. The chain couples TRBV7-8 to TRBJ2-1; TRBD2 might be the D (5 bases). Germline-derived CDR1 and CDR2 are SGHVS and FQNEAQ. CDR3 length equals 13 residues. The V and J ends lost 11 bases and 9 bases respectively, with 20 bases between them. The CDR3 DNA is TGTGCCGGTCGGCTAGCAGGAGGCGGTGAGCAGTTCTTC. This encodes CAGRLAGGGEQFF.

By proportion, this clonotype is medium-sized. This chain connects TRBV6-5 to TRBJ1-1; weak D call: TRBD1 (6 bases). Trimming left V 3 bases short and J 5 bases short, with 13 bases between. CDR1 is MNHEY and CDR2 is SVGAGI in the germline V gene. The CDR3 is 14 residues long. The CDR3 sequence is CASSYYGGGTEAFF. In nucleotides, the CDR3 is TGTGCCAGCAGTTATTATGGAGGGGGTACTGAAGCTTTCTTT.

The CDR3 protein is CASRYRVADQPQHF. The CDR3 DNA reads TGTGCCAGCAGATACAGGGTAGCGGATCAGCCCCAGCATTTT. The chain couples TRBV2 to TRBJ1-5; tentative D call: TRBD1 (6 bases). Germline-derived CDR1 and CDR2 are SNHLY and FYNNEI. Trimming took 6 bases from V and 5 from J, leaving 14 bases between them. There are 14 residues in the CDR3.

This clonotype was counted ten times or more. This rearrangement joins TRBV20-1 to TRBJ2-7; 8 bases map to TRBD1. From germline, CDR1 is DFQATT and CDR2 SNEGSKA (reference sequence). With 6 bases clipped from V and 9 bases from J, the junction kept 13 bases outside the gene matches. CDR3 length: 13 amino acids. The CDR3 bases are TGCAGTGCCCGGGACAGGCCGGTTCGTGGGCAGTACTTC. This encodes CSARDRPVRGQYF.

By share, this clonotype ranks as medium-sized. J is TRBJ2-2 and V is TRBV29-1, with unresolved D. CDR3 size: 12 residues. CDR1 and CDR2 (germline): SQVTM, ANQGSEA. V was trimmed by 7 bases and J by 6 bases, leaving 12 bases between them. The CDR3 spells CSADGTPGELFF. The DNA of the CDR3 is TGCAGCGCTGACGGAACCCCCGGGGAGCTGTTTTTT.

This clonotype is termed medium-sized. This sequence joins TRBV28 and TRBJ1-2; D not resolved. Germline loops: CDR1 MDHEN, CDR2 SYDVKM. This CDR3 contains 13 residues. Trimming left V 3 bases short and J 1 base short, with 6 bases between. The CDR3 loop is CASSLRVNYGYTF. CDR3 bases: TGTGCCAGCAGTTTGAGGGTTAACTATGGCTACACCTTC.

This clonotype showed up many times. The chain carries TRBV5-5 and TRBJ2-2, with 9 bases aligning to TRBD1. There are 15 residues in the CDR3. The germline V gene encodes CDR1 SGHKS and CDR2 YYEKEE (reference sequence). Unmatched junction bases numbered 5, after V lost 4 bases and J lost 4 bases. CDR3 DNA: TGTGCCAGCAGCCTCGAGGACAGGGGCACCGGGGAGCTGTTTTTT. Its protein is CASSLEDRGTGELFF.

This clonotype appeared many times. The DNA of the CDR3 is TGTGCCAGCAGCTTGACGGGGTCCCCCCCAGATACGCAGTATTTT. This translates into CASSLTGSPPDTQYF. This chain uses TRBV5-4 with TRBJ2-3; D may be TRBD2 (5 bases). Per the germline V gene, CDR1 is SGHNT and CDR2 is YYREEE (reference sequence). The CDR3 runs to 15 residues. Deletions cut 1 base from V and 4 bases from J, with 13 bases between.

In its sample, this clonotype is medium-sized. The chain has TRBV7-2 and TRBJ1-2; D ambiguous. Trimming removed 3 bases from V and 4 bases from J, with 15 bases in between. CDR3 length equals 15 residues. From germline, CDR1 is SGHTA and CDR2 FQGNSA. CDR3 in DNA: TGTGCCAGCAGCTTGTCCTCAACGGAGGTCTATGGCTACACCTTC. This sequence encodes CASSLSSTEVYGYTF.

In its sample, this clonotype was seen a few times. The CDR3 region has the DNA TGTGCCAGCAGCTTAGGGGACCTCACAGATACGCAGTATTTT. Translated, it gives CASSLGDLTDTQYF. The V call is TRBV7-2, the J call TRBJ2-3, with D perhaps being TRBD1 or TRBD2 (5 bases each). Between the trimmed V and J ends, which lost 1 base and 2 bases, there was a span of 7 bases. This CDR3 comprises 14 residues. In germline, CDR1 is SGHTA, CDR2 FQGNSA. The full variable domain, rest sourced from reference TRBV7-2 and TRBJ2-3, is GAGVSQSPSNKVTEKGKDVELRCDPISGHTALYWYRQSLGQGLEFLIYFQGNSAPDKSGLPSDRFSAERTGGSVSTLTIQRTQQEDSAVYLCASSLGDLTDTQYFGPGTRLTVL.

Comments on this clonotype: A read error may explain this, as a much larger clone is one base away. This chain connects TRBV18 to TRBJ1-6; D gene unclear. The CDR3 contains 13 residues. The germline gives CDR1 KGHSH, CDR2 LQKENI. V was trimmed by 1 base and J by 12 bases, leaving 10 bases between them. The CDR3 DNA reads as TGTGCCAGCTCACCACAGTGGGATTTACCCCTCCACTTT. This codes for CASSPQWDLPLHF.

The sample holds many counts of this clonotype. This chain uses TRBV6-2 or TRBV6-3 with TRBJ2-6; the D is unclear. V was clipped by 6 bases and J by 2 bases, with 11 bases between them. The V gene's germline CDR1 is MNHEY and CDR2 SVGEGT. The CDR3 spans 15 residues. DNA of the CDR3: TGTGCCAGCAGACCCCGCTCAACTGGGGCCAACGTCCTGACTTTC. It encodes CASRPRSTGANVLTF.

Ten or more counts support this clonotype. The genes are TRBV6-6 and TRBJ1-2; D gene ambiguous. CDR1 is MNHNY, CDR2 SVGAGI, per germline (reference sequence). Deletions cut 7 bases from V and 1 base from J, with 4 bases between. CDR3 size: 11 residues. This CDR3 is CASNYNYGYTF. For the CDR3, the DNA is TGTGCCAGCAATTATAACTATGGCTACACCTTC.

This clonotype was detected many times. The chain has TRBV10-3 and TRBJ2-2, with D uncertain. The CDR3 consists of 11 residues. Trimming shortened V by 6 bases and J by 4 bases, and 3 bases separated the two germline ends. Germline CDR1 reads ENHRY; CDR2 reads SYGVKD. The CDR3 DNA is TGTGCCATCAGGGGCACCGGGGAGCTGTTTTTT. Its protein product is CAIRGTGELFF.

This clonotype is medium-sized in the sample. This chain uses TRBV10-3 with TRBJ2-3; TRBD2 aligns across 7 bases. Trimming removed 3 bases from V and 0 bases from J; junction bases left unmatched: 6. Per germline, CDR1 ENHRY and CDR2 SYGVKD. CDR3 length: 16 amino acids. As DNA, the CDR3 is TGTGCCATCAGTGACCCGCGGGAGTTGAGCACAGATACGCAGTATTTT. Translation: CAISDPRELSTDTQYF.

This clonotype is large within its sample. The CDR3 DNA is TGTGCCAGCAGCCGGGACAGTCAAGAGACCCAGTACTTC. Its protein is CASSRDSQETQYF. The chain uses TRBV7-2 and TRBJ2-5; 7 bases map to TRBD1. Trimming took 5 bases from V and 2 from J; bases not matched to a gene: 2. CDR1 is SGHTA and CDR2 is FQGNSA in the germline V gene. The CDR3 totals 13 residues.

This clonotype was detected many times. The chain couples TRBV12-3 or TRBV12-4 to TRBJ2-3; D gene ambiguous. The CDR3 contains 13 residues. The ends were cut back, 3 bases at V and 1 base at J, with 5 bases in the middle. CDR3 residues: CASSLMGTDTQYF. CDR3 coding DNA: TGTGCCAGCAGTTTGATGGGCACAGATACGCAGTATTTT.

This clonotype occurred many times. The CDR3 DNA follows: TGTGCCAGCAGTTTATTGGTAGGGTATGAGCAGTTCTTC. It encodes CASSLLVGYEQFF. V gene TRBV27 combines with J gene TRBJ2-1; D gene ambiguous. Germline CDR1 MNHEY, CDR2 SMNVEV (reference sequence). This CDR3 has 13 residues. V was cut by 1 base and J by 8 bases, with 9 bases left in between.

By proportion, this clonotype is medium-sized. This sequence joins TRBV29-1 and TRBJ2-6; tentative D call: TRBD2 (6 bases). There are 17 residues in the CDR3. The ends were cut back, 4 bases at V and 0 bases at J, with 16 bases in the middle. CDR1 and CDR2 from the germline V gene are SQVTM and ANQGSEA. Here the CDR3 DNA reads TGCAGCGTTGTATTATCCGACGGGAGCTCTGGGGCCAACGTCCTGACTTTC. As protein: CSVVLSDGSSGANVLTF.

The sample holds a few counts of this clonotype. The gene calls are TRBV2 and TRBJ2-4, with D perhaps TRBD1 or TRBD2 (5 bases each). Trimming took off 0 bases at V and 7 bases at J, with 13 bases between the two ends. This CDR3 is built from 15 residues. The germline CDR1 and CDR2 sequences are SNHLY and FYNNEI. For the CDR3, the DNA is TGTGCCAGCAGTGAAGCGTCCCCGGGACCCAACATTCAGTACTTC. This gives the protein CASSEASPGPNIQYF.

This clonotype was found a few times. This chain uses TRBV5-1 with TRBJ2-3; 8 nucleotides agree with TRBD1. This CDR3 has 14 amino acids. Per the germline V gene, CDR1 is SGHRS and CDR2 is YFSETQ. The junction had 2 bases not matched to a gene; V was cut back by 4 bases and J by 1 base. This CDR3 is CASSTGQGTDTQYF. The CDR3 region has the DNA TGCGCCAGCAGCACGGGACAGGGCACAGATACGCAGTATTTT.

This clonotype occurred many times. The chain couples TRBV3-1 to TRBJ2-5; 8 bases map to TRBD2. The junction had 11 bases not matched to a gene; V was cut back by 0 bases and J by 11 bases. Germline V lookup: CDR1 LGHDT, CDR2 YNNKEL (reference sequence). The CDR3 totals 15 residues. The CDR3 loop is CASSQDQRGPGGQYF. The CDR3 DNA sequence: TGTGCCAGCAGCCAAGACCAGCGGGGACCGGGGGGGCAGTACTTC.

This clonotype counts as medium-sized. The chain recombines TRBV11-3 with TRBJ2-5; 11 bases line up with TRBD2. There are 14 residues in the CDR3. Germline lookup yields CDR1 SGHNT and CDR2 YENEEA. V was clipped by 7 bases and J by 4 bases; unmatched bases: 5. This CDR3 reads CASTNGLAGETQYF. The CDR3 region has the DNA TGTGCCAGCACTAACGGACTAGCGGGAGAGACCCAGTACTTC.

Judged by abundance, this clonotype is medium-sized. The chain uses TRBV7-2 and TRBJ2-3; TRBD2 matches at 7 bases. CDR1 SGHTA and CDR2 FQGNSA come from the germline V gene. The CDR3 length is 14 residues. Germline trimming cut 3 bases from V and 5 bases from J; bases unmatched to any gene: 5. The CDR3 DNA follows: TGTGCCAGCAGCTTGGGCGGGAGTAGAGATACGCAGTATTTT. This sequence encodes CASSLGGSRDTQYF.